These T cell receptor beta chains were read from a single sample in a study of metastatic and nonmetastatic thyroid tumors. TCRdb reanalyzed the PCR reads with MiXCR. Here the sample spans 15,000 to 20,000 clones, under 30% being singletons. The sequenced material came from tumor tissue. The source is a male donor with papillary thyroid cancer or a benign thyroid nodule (not recorded which). Some clones in this sample may be carry-over from other donors' samples. CDR3s include the opening cysteine and the closing phenylalanine or tryptophan. The D gene is left open where the match is weak.

j_call d_call v_call cdr3_length cdr3_aa
TRBJ2-3 TRBD1 TRBV11-2 14 CASSRTGTTDTQYF
TRBJ1-2 NA TRBV3-1 12 CASSQGDYGYTF
TRBJ1-5 NA TRBV9 15 CASSVDSFSNQPQHF
TRBJ2-7 NA TRBV7-2 14 CASSRTGTGHEQYF
TRBJ1-2 NA TRBV28 14 CASSLYTLRDGYTF
TRBJ1-5 NA TRBV3-1 15 CASSQQGFGNQPQHF
TRBJ2-7 NA TRBV20-1 14 CSAPSGRLAYEQYF
TRBJ2-3 TRBD2 TRBV3-1 19 CASSQEGTSGRISTDTQYF
TRBJ1-5 TRBD1 TRBV15 16 CATSREPGQGNQPQHF
TRBJ2-1 NA TRBV7-3 17 CASSSRGGPESYNEQFF
TRBJ2-1 NA TRBV11-2 15 CASSLGLGPRKEQFF
TRBJ1-1 NA TRBV4-1 15 CASSQGAGANTEAFF
TRBJ1-2 NA TRBV3-1 14 CASSHGGLGYGYTF
TRBJ1-2 TRBD1 TRBV5-1 15 CASSSAGTEPYGYTF
TRBJ2-7 TRBD2 TRBV5-1 17 CASSLPGLAGGPYEQYF
TRBJ2-1 TRBD2 TRBV7-2 15 CASSTSGGARNEQFF
TRBJ1-5 TRBD1 TRBV6-7 16 CASSYIYAGGDQPQHF
TRBJ2-1 NA TRBV5-4 14 CASSLIGNHNEQFF